The rows below give T cell receptor beta chains drawn from one sample of a study of technical replicates of blood from four donors. The table came from immunoSEQ multiplex PCR; TCRdb's copy has only in-frame clones and leaves some out. The repertoire includes tens of thousands of clones, 85% to 95% of them detected once, and 0.25% sits in the top ten. The sequencing input was T cells isolated from PBMCs. The origin of the receptors is a human donor in good health. The CDR3 runs from the conserved cysteine through the conserved F or W. The D gene is left open where the match is weak. For some rows the clone size is stated as once, few or many, or as a class when expanded; others skip it.

>TRBV7-9|TRBJ1-1|-|-
TGTGCCAGCAGCTCAGTGAACACTGAAGCTTTCTTT
CASSSVNTEAFF
>TRBV19|TRBJ2-4|TRBD1|-
TGTGCCAGTAGCAATGACAGGGGGCAAGCCAAAAACATTCAGTACTTC
CASSNDRGQAKNIQYF
>TRBV10-3|TRBJ1-1|-|-
TGTGCCATCTCGGCAGGTTCCACTGAAGCTTTCTTT
CAISAGSTEAFF
>TRBV12-5|TRBJ1-1|TRBD1|-
TGTGCTAGTGCCGGACAGGCGAACACTGAAGCTTTCTTT
CASAGQANTEAFF
>TRBV5-1|TRBJ1-2|-|-
TGCGCCAGCAGCCTAACTGCTAACTATGGCTACACCTTC
CASSLTANYGYTF
>TRBV7-2|TRBJ2-7|-|-
TGTGCCAGCAGTCCCCTGAACAGAGGGACCTACGAGCAGTACTTC
CASSPLNRGTYEQYF
>TRBV7-9|TRBJ2-1|TRBD2|-
TGTGCCAGCAGCCCTGGGACTAGCGGGGGGCTATCCTACAATGAGCAGTTCTTC
CASSPGTSGGLSYNEQFF
>TRBV9|TRBJ1-3|-|-
TGTGCCAGCAGCGTAGGCGGGGGTCTTGGAAACACCATATATTTT
CASSVGGGLGNTIYF
>TRBV4-2|TRBJ2-3|TRBD1|-
TGTGCCAGCAGCATTTCCGGGACAGACTTCACAGATACGCAGTATTTT
CASSISGTDFTDTQYF
>TRBV19|TRBJ2-3|-|-
TGTGCCAGTAGCCCTTCGACAGAAAACACAGATACGCAGTATTTT
CASSPSTENTDTQYF
>TRBV27|TRBJ2-7|TRBD1|once
TGTGCCAGCAGTTTCGGGGGACAGGGACTGTACGAGCAGTACTTC
CASSFGGQGLYEQYF
>TRBV6-1|TRBJ2-7|-|-
TGTGCCAGCAGTGAAGTATTCCCCCTGGGAGGCGAGCAGTACTTC
CASSEVFPLGGEQYF